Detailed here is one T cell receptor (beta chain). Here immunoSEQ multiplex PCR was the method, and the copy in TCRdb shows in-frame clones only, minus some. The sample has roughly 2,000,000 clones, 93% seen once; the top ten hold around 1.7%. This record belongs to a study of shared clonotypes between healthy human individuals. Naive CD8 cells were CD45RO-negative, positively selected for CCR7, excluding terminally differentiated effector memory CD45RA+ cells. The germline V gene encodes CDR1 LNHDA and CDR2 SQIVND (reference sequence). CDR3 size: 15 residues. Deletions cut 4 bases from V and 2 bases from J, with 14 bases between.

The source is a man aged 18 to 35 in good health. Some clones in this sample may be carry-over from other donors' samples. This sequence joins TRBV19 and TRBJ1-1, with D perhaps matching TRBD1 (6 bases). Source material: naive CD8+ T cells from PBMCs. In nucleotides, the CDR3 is TGTGCCAGTAGTAGAGGCAGGGGAACAAACACTGAAGCTTTCTTT. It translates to CASSRGRGTNTEAFF. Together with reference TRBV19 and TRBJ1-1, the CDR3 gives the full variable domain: DGGITQSPKYLFRKEGQNVTLSCEQNLNHDAMYWYRQDPGQGLRLIYYSQIVNDFQKGDIAEGYSVSREKKESFPLTVTSAQKNPTAFYLCASSRGRGTNTEAFFGQGTRLTVV.